This entry is about one T cell receptor beta chain. Profiled with immunoSEQ multiplex PCR; TCRdb holds only in-frame clones, not every one. In the table there are around 140,000 clones, roughly 83% of which are singletons. These data are taken from a study of blood T cell repertoires in COVID-19. Study details: The United States, Italy and Spain supplied acute and convalescent COVID-19 samples.

The germline V gene encodes CDR1 SGDLS and CDR2 YYNGEE. The CDR3 loop spans 12 amino acids. The germline V and J ends were trimmed by 5 bases and 0 bases, with 5 bases remaining between them. The source of this sequence is a man aged 60-69 years with acute or convalescent COVID-19. J is TRBJ1-1 and V is TRBV9; D is unresolved. Sequenced: peripheral blood. Here the CDR3 reads CASRTVNTEAFF. CDR3 nucleotides: TGTGCCAGCAGAACAGTGAACACTGAAGCTTTCTTT. Combining the CDR3 with reference TRBV9 and TRBJ1-1 gives the whole variable domain DSGVTQTPKHLITATGQRVTLRCSPRSGDLSVYWYQQSLDQGLQFLIQYYNGEERAKGNILERFSAQQFPDLHSELNLSSLELGDSALYFCASRTVNTEAFFGQGTRLTVV.